A single sample gave rise to the 21 T cell receptor beta chains below, sequenced in a study of shared clonotypes between healthy human individuals. The assay was immunoSEQ multiplex PCR, and TCRdb's table has in-frame clones only and misses some. Of approximately 500,000 clones in the sample, over 70% were seen once. Sequencing input: PBMCs. The source of these receptors is a woman in her forties in good health. Some clones in this sample may be carry-over from other donors' samples.

With regard to this clone: A far more abundant clone sits one base away, making this likely a read error. The chain recombines TRBV5-1 with TRBJ1-4, with D possibly matching TRBD1 (5 bases). The V gene's germline CDR1 is SGHRS and CDR2 YFSETQ. V was cut by 7 bases and J by 8 bases, with 27 bases left in between. The length of the CDR3 is 17 residues. CDR3 sequence: CASGVGLGVNSGEKLFF. CDR3 sequence (DNA): TGCGCCAGCGGCGTGGGTTTGGGGGTGAATTCCGGGGAAAAACTGTTTTTT.

Comment on this clone: A single base is all that separates this from a far larger clone, so a read error is likely. The chain couples TRBV7-9 to TRBJ2-2, with TRBD1 matching over 8 bases. The CDR3 totals 16 residues. Germline V gene sequence: CDR1 SEHNR, CDR2 FQNEAQ (reference sequence). The CDR3: CASSFSRTGTTWELFF. The DNA of the CDR3 is TGTGCCAGCAGCTTTTCCCGGACAGGGACCACCTGGGAGCTGTTTTTT.

The V and J genes are TRBV7-8 and TRBJ1-5; no definite D call. V was clipped by 5 bases and J by 2 bases, with 13 bases between them. The CDR3 extends over 15 amino acids. Germline CDR1 reads SGHVS; CDR2 reads FQNEAQ. The DNA for the CDR3 is TGTGCCAGCAGCAGAGCGAGCCAGGGCAATCAGCCCCAGCATTTT. Translated: CASSRASQGNQPQHF.

The V and J genes are TRBV7-2 and TRBJ2-7; D not resolved. Germline CDR1 reads SGHTA; CDR2 reads FQGNSA. V was cut by 2 bases and J by 6 bases, with 5 bases left in between. The CDR3 sequence is 11 residues long. CDR3 nucleotides: TGTGCCAGCAGCTTACGGTCCGAGCAGTACTTC. This sequence encodes CASSLRSEQYF.

V gene TRBV11-2 combines with J gene TRBJ1-1; no clear D gene. From germline, CDR1 is SGHAT and CDR2 FQNNGV. CDR3 length: 15 residues. V lost 1 base and J 0 bases, leaving 9 bases between the germline ends. The CDR3 region is CASSLAASMNTEAFF. As DNA, the CDR3 is TGTGCCAGCAGCTTAGCTGCCAGCATGAACACTGAAGCTTTCTTT.

This chain links TRBV4-3 with TRBJ2-1; D gene uncertain. The V end lost 0 bases, the J end lost 7 bases, and 7 bases lay between the germline ends. Germline V gene data show CDR1 as LGHNA and CDR2 as YSLEER. This CDR3 is built from 13 residues. CDR3: CASSQDRSNEQFF. The CDR3 nucleotides are TGCGCCAGCAGCCAAGATCGATCGAATGAGCAGTTCTTC.

This chain links TRBV5-4 with TRBJ2-7; 9 bases agree with TRBD2. The germline V gene has CDR1 SGHNT and CDR2 YYREEE (reference sequence). V trimming: 4 bases; J trimming: 3 bases; junction bases outside the gene matches: 8. The CDR3 length is 15 residues. In DNA form, the CDR3 reads TGTGCCAGCAGCGCCGGGACTAGCTCCATCTACGAGCAGTACTTC. As protein: CASSAGTSSIYEQYF. Together with reference TRBV5-4 and TRBJ2-7, the CDR3 gives the full variable domain: ETGVTQSPTHLIKTRGQQVTLRCSSQSGHNTVSWYQQALGQGPQFIFQYYREEENGRGNFPPRFSGLQFPNYSSELNVNALELDDSALYLCASSAGTSSIYEQYFGPGTRLTVT.

This chain connects TRBV4-2 to TRBJ2-5; no firm D call. This CDR3 is built from 13 residues. Trimming cost V 4 bases and J 1 base, with 7 bases left between them. Germline V gives CDR1 LGHNA, CDR2 YNFKEQ. The CDR3 nucleotides read TGTGCCAGCAGCCGAGACCCCCAAGAGACCCAGTACTTC. Its translation: CASSRDPQETQYF.

This chain uses TRBV4-2 with TRBJ1-2; 9 bases fit TRBD1. This CDR3 has 17 residues. Germline V gene lookup returns CDR1 LGHNA and CDR2 YNFKEQ. Unmatched junction bases numbered 13, after V lost 4 bases and J lost 4 bases. CDR3 coding DNA: TGTGCCAGCAGCCTCGCCGATTTTCGGGACAGGGCCTATGGCTACACCTTC. Translating it yields CASSLADFRDRAYGYTF.

This chain links TRBV11-2 with TRBJ2-1, with D possibly called TRBD1 or TRBD2 (5 bases each). V lost 4 bases and J lost 9, with 16 bases in between. The germline CDR1 and CDR2 sequences are SGHAT and FQNNGV. CDR3 size: 14 residues. The CDR3 nucleotides are TGTGCCAGCAGCTCGATTTCGAGGGACGTTGAGCAGTTCTTC. It translates to CASSSISRDVEQFF.

This clone was observed once. The V call is TRBV9, the J call TRBJ2-1; D may be TRBD2 (5 bases). Germline CDR1 reads SGDLS; CDR2 reads YYNGEE. V lost 8 bases and J lost 3, with 15 bases in between. The CDR3 has 14 residues. CDR3 DNA sequence: TGTGCCAGTTCGAAAGCGGATCTCTACAATGAGCAGTTCTTC. Its protein is CASSKADLYNEQFF.

The chain recombines TRBV10-1 with TRBJ1-4; D is undetermined. The V gene lost 2 bases and the J gene lost 10 bases, with 14 bases spanning the gap. This CDR3 comprises 14 residues. Germline V gene data show CDR1 as WNHNN and CDR2 as SYGVQD (reference sequence). The CDR3 sequence is CASSEEQFGGKLFF. In nucleotides, the CDR3 is TGCGCCAGCAGTGAGGAACAGTTTGGTGGAAAACTGTTTTTT.

The sample holds a few counts of this clone. One junction end disagrees with the germline gene, perhaps due to a read error. The chain recombines TRBV7-9 with TRBJ2-2; a possible D gene is TRBD2 (6 bases). In germline, CDR1 is SEHNR, CDR2 FQNEAQ (reference sequence). The CDR3 is 16 amino acids. The chain's CDR3 is CASSSPRDGGKGVLFF. The CDR3 nucleotides are TGTGCCAGCAGCTCGCCCAGGGACGGAGGGAAAGGGGTGCTGTTTTTT.

V usage is TRBV18 and J usage is TRBJ2-3; 8 nucleotides agree with TRBD2. The trim removed 2 bases at V and 4 bases at J, leaving 11 bases unmatched. The CDR3 runs 17 residues. Germline CDR1 reads KGHSH; CDR2 reads LQKENI. The CDR3 DNA follows: TGTGCCAGCTCACCAGTCGGGGCGGGAGGAGGCTCAGATACGCAGTATTTT. Translated, it gives CASSPVGAGGGSDTQYF.

The chain uses TRBV30 and TRBJ1-3; D remains ambiguous. Trimming left V 1 base short and J 7 bases short, with 14 bases between. Germline CDR1 reads GTSNPN; CDR2 reads SVGIG (reference sequence). This CDR3 has 14 amino acids. The CDR3 nucleotides read TGTGCCTGGAGTGGACCCCCCCCCAGGAACACCATATATTTT. Translation: CAWSGPPPRNTIYF.

The chain carries TRBV6-6 and TRBJ2-7; 7 nucleotides match TRBD2. Germline V gene lookup returns CDR1 MNHNY and CDR2 SVGAGI (reference sequence). The CDR3 is made up of 15 amino acids. Losses at the gene ends were 4 bases for V and 2 bases for J; bases not matched to a gene: 8. The chain's CDR3 is CASSFAAGNTYEQYF. DNA for the CDR3: TGTGCCAGCAGTTTTGCAGCGGGAAACACCTACGAGCAGTACTTC.

Worth noting for this clone: A read error is the likely source, as a far larger clone sits one nucleotide away. The CDR3 does not close with the conserved phenylalanine or tryptophan, likely indicating a read error. The DNA is left out, because the CDR3 cannot be placed on it with certainty; the CDR3 is given as TCRdb lists it. Here the CDR3 reads CASSEAQSVFLL. The chain has TRBV6-1 and TRBJ1-2. The CDR3 is 12 residues long, ends included. Germline lookup yields CDR1 MNHNS and CDR2 SASEGT.

A single count supports this clone. A far larger clone is a single base away, which makes a read error likely. V is TRBV10-3 and J is TRBJ1-1; D ambiguous. This CDR3 has 13 amino acids. Germline V gene lookup returns CDR1 ENHRY and CDR2 SYGVKD. V was shortened by 6 bases and J by 1 base, with 9 bases between the two germline ends. In DNA, the CDR3 is TGTGCCATCAGACCGTACGCGAACACTGAAGCTTTCTTT. Translated, it gives CAIRPYANTEAFF.

The chain combines TRBV5-1 with TRBJ2-7; D possibly corresponds to TRBD1 (6 bases). Germline CDR1 SGHRS, CDR2 YFSETQ. The CDR3 extends over 15 amino acids. Trimming shortened V by 2 bases and J by 4 bases, and 16 bases separated the two germline ends. The CDR3 coding sequence is TGCGCCAGCAGCTTAGCCGGGACAAGGGTTTACGAGCAGTACTTC. Its protein is CASSLAGTRVYEQYF.

The rearrangement uses TRBV7-2 and TRBJ1-1; 8 bases map to TRBD1. Trimming cost V 3 bases and J 11 bases; bases outside gene matches: 5. Germline V CDR1 and CDR2: SGHTA, FQGNSA. This CDR3 is 12 amino acids long. The CDR3 bases are TGTGCCAGCAGCTTCAACAGGGGGTATGCTTTCTTT. Encoded protein: CASSFNRGYAFF.

Of note for this clone: Given a far larger clone just one base away, this is likely a sequencing read error. Other DNA sequences in the sample encode the same CDR3. The chain couples TRBV28 to TRBJ2-1; a possible D gene is TRBD2 (5 bases). Germline V gene lookup returns CDR1 MDHEN and CDR2 SYDVKM. The CDR3 is made up of 16 amino acids. The CDR3, as DNA: TGTGCCGGCAGTTACCCTCACGGAGGTTCCTACAATGAGCAGTTCTTC. It is translated as CAGSYPHGGSYNEQFF.